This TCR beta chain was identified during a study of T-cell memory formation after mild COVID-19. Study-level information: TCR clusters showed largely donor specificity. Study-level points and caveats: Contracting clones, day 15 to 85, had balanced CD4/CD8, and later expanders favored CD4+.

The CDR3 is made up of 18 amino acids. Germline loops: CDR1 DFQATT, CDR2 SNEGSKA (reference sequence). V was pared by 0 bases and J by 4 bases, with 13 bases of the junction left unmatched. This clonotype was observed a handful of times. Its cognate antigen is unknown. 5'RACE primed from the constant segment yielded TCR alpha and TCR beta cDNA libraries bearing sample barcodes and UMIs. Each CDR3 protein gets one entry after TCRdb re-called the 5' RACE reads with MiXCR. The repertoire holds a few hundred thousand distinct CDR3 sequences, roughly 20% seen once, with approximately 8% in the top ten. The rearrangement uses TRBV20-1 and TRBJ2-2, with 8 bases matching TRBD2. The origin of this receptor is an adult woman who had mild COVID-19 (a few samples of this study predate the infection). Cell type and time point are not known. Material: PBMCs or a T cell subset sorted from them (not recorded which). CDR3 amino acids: CSARDLSGGSWGTGELFF. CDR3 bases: TGCAGTGCTAGAGATCTCAGCGGGGGCTCTTGGGGCACCGGGGAGCTGTTTTTT.